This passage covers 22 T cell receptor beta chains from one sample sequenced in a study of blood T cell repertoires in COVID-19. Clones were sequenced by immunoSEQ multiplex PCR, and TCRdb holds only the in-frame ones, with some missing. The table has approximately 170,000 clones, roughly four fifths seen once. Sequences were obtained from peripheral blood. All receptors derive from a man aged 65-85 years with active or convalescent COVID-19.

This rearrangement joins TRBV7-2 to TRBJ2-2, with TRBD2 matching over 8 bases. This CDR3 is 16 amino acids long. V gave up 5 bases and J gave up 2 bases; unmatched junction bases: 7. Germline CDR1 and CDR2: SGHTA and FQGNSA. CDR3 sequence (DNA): TGTGCCAGCAGCAGGGGTAGCGGGGCTAACACCGGGGAGCTGTTTTTT. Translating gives CASSRGSGANTGELFF.

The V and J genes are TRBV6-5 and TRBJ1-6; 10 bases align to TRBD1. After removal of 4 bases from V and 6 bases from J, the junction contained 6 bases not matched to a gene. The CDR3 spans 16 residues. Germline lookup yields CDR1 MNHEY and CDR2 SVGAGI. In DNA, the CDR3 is TGTGCCAGCAGTTGGGGACAGGGGAGTCGTAATTCACCCCTCCACTTT. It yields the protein CASSWGQGSRNSPLHF.

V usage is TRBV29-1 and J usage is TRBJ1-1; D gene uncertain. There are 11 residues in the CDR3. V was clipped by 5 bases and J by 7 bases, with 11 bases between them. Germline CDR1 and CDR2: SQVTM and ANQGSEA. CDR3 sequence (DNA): TGCAGCGTTACGCGGGGTGATGAAGCTTTCTTT. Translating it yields CSVTRGDEAFF.

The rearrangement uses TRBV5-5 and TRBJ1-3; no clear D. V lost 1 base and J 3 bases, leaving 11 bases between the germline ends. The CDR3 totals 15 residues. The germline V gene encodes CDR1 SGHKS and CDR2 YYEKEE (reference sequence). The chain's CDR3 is CASSLLGQLGNTIYF. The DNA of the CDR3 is TGTGCCAGCAGCTTGCTTGGGCAACTTGGAAACACCATATATTTT. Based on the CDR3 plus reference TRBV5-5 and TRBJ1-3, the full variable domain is DAGVTQSPTHLIKTRGQQVTLRCSPISGHKSVSWYQQVLGQGPQFIFQYYEKEERGRGNFPDRFSARQFPNYSSELNVNALLLGDSALYLCASSLLGQLGNTIYFGEGSWLTVV.

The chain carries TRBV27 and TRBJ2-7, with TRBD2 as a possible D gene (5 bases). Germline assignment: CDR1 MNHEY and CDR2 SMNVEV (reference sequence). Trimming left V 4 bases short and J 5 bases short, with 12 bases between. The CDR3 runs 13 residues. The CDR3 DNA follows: TGTGCCAGCAGTTGGGTCCCGGGGAACGAGCAGTACTTC. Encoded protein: CASSWVPGNEQYF.

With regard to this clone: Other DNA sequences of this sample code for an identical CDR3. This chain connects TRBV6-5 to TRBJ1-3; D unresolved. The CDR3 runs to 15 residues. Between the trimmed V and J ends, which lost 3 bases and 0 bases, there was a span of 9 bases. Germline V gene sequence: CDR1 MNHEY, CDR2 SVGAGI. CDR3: CASSYGQISGNTIYF. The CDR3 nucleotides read TGTGCCAGCAGTTATGGGCAGATCTCTGGAAACACCATATATTTT.

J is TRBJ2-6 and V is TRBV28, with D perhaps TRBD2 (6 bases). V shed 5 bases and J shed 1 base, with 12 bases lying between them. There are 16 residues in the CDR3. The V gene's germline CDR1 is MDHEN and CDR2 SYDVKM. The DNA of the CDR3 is TGTGCCAGCAGTCCACTCCTAGCGTCTGGGGCCAACGTCCTGACTTTC. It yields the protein CASSPLLASGANVLTF.

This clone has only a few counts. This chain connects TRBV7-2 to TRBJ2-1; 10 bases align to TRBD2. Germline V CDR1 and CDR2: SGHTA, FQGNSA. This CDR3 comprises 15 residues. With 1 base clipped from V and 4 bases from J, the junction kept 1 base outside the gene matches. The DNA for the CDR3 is TGTGCCAGCAGCTTAGGGACTAGCGGTTACAATGAGCAGTTCTTC. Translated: CASSLGTSGYNEQFF.

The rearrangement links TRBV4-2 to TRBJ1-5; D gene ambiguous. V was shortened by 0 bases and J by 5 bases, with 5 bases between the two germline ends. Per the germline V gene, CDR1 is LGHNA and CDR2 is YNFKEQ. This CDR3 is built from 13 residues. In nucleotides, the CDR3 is TGTGCCAGCAGCCAAGACTTAGATCAGCCCCAGCATTTT. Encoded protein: CASSQDLDQPQHF.

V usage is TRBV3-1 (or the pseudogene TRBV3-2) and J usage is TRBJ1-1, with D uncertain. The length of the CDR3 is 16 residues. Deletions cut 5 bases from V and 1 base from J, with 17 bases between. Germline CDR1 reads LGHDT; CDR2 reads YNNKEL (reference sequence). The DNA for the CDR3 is TGTGCCAGCAGCTCATATCTTGGAGGGCAGAACACTGAAGCTTTCTTT. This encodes CASSSYLGGQNTEAFF.

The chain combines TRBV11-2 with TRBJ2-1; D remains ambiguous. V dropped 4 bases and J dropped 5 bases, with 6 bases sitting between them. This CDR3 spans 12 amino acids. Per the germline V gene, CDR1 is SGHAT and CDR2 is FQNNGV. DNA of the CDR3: TGTGCCAGCAGCTCTAACGACAATGAGCAGTTCTTC. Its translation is CASSSNDNEQFF.

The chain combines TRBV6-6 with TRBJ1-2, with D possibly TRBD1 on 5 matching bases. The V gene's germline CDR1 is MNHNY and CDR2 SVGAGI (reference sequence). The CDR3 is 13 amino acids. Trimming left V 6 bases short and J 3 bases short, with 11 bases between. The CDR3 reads CASRTGQDYGYTF. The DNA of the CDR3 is TGTGCCAGCAGGACTGGACAAGACTATGGCTACACCTTC.

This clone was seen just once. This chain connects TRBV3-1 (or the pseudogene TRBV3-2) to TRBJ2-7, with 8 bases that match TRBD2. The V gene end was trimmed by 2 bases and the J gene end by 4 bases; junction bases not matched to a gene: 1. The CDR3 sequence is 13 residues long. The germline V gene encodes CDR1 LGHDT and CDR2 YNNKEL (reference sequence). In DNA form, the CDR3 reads TGTGCCAGCAGCCAACCGGGGGGGTACGAGCAGTACTTC. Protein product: CASSQPGGYEQYF.

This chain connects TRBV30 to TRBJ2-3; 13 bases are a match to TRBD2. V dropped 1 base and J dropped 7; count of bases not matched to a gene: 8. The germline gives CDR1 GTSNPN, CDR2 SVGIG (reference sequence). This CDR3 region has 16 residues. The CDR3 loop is CAWSGSGTSGVHTQYF. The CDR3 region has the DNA TGTGCCTGGAGTGGCTCCGGGACTAGCGGGGTCCATACGCAGTATTTT.

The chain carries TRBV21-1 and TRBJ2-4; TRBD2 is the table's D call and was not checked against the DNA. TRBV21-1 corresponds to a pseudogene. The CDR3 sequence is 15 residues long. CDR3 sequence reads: CASSNLWREGLARYF. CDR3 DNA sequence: TGTGCCAGCAGCAATCTTTGGCGGGAGGGGTTGGCAAGGTACTTC.

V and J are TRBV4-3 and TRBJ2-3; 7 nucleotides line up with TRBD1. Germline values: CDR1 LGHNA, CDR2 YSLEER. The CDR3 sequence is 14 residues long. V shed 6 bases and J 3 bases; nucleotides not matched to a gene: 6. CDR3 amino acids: CASSRQGWTDTQYF. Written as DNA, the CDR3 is TGCGCCAGCAGTCGACAGGGTTGGACAGATACGCAGTATTTT.

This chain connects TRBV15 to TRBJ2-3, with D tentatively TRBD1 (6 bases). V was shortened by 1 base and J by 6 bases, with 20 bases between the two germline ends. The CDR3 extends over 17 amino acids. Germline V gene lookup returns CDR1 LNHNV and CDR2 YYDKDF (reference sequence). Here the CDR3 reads CATSRGPQGPTGDTQYF. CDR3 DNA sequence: TGTGCCACCAGCAGAGGCCCCCAGGGGCCTACCGGGGATACGCAGTATTTT.

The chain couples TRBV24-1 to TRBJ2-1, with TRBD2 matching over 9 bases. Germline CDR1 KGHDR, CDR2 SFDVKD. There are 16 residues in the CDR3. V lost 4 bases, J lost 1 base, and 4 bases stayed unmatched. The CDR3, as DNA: TGTGCCACCAGTGACGCCCTAGCGGGGTCCTACAATGAGCAGTTCTTC. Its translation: CATSDALAGSYNEQFF.

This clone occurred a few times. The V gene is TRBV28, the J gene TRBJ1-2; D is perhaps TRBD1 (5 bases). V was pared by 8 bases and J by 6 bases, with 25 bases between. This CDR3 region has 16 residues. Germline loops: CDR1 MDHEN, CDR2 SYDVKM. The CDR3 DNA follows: TGTGCCAGCGGGGACTTCTCCTTGGAACTAACTAATGGCTACACCTTC. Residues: CASGDFSLELTNGYTF.

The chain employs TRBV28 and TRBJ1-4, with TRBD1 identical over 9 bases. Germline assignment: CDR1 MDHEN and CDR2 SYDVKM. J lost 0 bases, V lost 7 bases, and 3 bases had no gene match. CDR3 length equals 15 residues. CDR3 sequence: CASTTGGTTNEKLFF. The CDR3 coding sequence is TGTGCCAGCACCACAGGGGGCACAACTAATGAAAAACTGTTTTTT.

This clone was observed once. CDR3 DNA sequence: TGTGCCAGCAGCCTCAGGTACCAAGAGACCCAGTACTTC. As protein: CASSLRYQETQYF. The chain has TRBV3-1 (or the pseudogene TRBV3-2) and TRBJ2-5; D gene ambiguous. The germline CDR1 and CDR2 sequences are LGHDT and YNNKEL (reference sequence). V was pared by 4 bases and J by 0 bases, with 6 bases between. CDR3 length: 13 residues.

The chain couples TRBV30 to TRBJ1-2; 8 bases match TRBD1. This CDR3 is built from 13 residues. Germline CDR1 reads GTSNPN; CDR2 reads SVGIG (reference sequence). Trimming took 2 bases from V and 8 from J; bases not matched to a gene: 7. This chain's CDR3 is CAWSHGQGDGYTF. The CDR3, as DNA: TGTGCCTGGAGTCACGGACAGGGAGACGGCTACACCTTC. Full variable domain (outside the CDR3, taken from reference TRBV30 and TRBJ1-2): SQTIHQWPATLVQPVGSPLSLECTVEGTSNPNLYWYRQAAGRGLQLLFYSVGIGQISSEVPQNLSASRPQDRQFILSSKKLLLSDSGFYLCAWSHGQGDGYTFGSGTRLTVV.